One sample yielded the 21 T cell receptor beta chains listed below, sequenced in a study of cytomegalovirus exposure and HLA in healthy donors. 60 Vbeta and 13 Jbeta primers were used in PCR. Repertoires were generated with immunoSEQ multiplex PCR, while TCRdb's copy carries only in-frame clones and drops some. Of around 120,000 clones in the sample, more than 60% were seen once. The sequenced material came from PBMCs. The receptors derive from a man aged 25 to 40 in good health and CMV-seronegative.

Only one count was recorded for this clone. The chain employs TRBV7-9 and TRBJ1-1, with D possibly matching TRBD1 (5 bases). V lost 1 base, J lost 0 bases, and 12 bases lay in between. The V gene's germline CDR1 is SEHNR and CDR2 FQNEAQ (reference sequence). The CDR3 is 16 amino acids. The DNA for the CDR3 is TGTGCCAGCAGCTTAGTGGCAGGGCCCATGAACACTGAAGCTTTCTTT. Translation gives CASSLVAGPMNTEAFF.

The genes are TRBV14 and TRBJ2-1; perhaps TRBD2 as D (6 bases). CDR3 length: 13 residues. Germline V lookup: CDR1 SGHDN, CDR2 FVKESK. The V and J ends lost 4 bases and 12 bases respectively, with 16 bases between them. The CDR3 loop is CASSLGGASWQFF. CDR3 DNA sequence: TGTGCCAGCAGCCTCGGAGGGGCCTCGTGGCAGTTCTTC.

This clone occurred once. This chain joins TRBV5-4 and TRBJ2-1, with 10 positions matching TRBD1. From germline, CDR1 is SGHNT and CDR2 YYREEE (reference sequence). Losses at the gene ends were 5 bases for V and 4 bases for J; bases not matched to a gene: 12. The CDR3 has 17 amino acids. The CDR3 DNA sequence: TGTGCCAGCAGGTTCGGGACAGGGGCTGAATTTTACAATGAGCAGTTCTTC. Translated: CASRFGTGAEFYNEQFF.

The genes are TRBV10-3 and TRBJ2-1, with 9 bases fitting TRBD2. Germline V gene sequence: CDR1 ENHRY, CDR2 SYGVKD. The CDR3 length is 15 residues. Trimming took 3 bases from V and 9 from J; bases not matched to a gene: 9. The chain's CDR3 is CAISDSSGSGVEQFF. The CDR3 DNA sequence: TGTGCCATCAGTGATAGTAGCGGGAGTGGGGTTGAGCAGTTCTTC.

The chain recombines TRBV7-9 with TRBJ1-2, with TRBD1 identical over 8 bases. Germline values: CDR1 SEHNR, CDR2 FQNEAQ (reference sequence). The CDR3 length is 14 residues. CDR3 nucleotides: TGTGTAGGCCAGGGGGCCACTACTAACTATGGCTACACCTTC. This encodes CVGQGATTNYGYTF.

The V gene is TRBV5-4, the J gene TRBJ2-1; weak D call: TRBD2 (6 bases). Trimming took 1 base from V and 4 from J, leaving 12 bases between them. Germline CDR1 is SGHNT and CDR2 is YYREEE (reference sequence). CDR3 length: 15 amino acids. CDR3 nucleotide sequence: TGTGCCAGCAGCTTGTTGTCGGGAGAGTACAATGAGCAGTTCTTC. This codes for CASSLLSGEYNEQFF.

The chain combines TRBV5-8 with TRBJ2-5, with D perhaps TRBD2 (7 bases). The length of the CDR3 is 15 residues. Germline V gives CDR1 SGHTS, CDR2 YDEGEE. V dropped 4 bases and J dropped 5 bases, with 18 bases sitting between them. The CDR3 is CASSGRGTARETQYF. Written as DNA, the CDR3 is TGTGCCAGCAGCGGGAGGGGGACGGCCAGGGAGACCCAGTACTTC.

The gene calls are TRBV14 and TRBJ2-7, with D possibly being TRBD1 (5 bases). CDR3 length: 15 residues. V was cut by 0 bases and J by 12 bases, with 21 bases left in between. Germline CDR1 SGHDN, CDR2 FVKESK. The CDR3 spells CASSQDGSTAQPTYF. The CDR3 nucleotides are TGTGCCAGCAGCCAAGATGGGTCGACAGCTCAGCCTACGTACTTC.

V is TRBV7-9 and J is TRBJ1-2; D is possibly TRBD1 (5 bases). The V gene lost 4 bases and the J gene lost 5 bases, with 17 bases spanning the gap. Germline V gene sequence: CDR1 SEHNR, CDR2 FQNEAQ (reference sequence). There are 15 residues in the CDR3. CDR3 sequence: CASSSDLPSGYGYTF. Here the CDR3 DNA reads TGTGCCAGCAGCTCGGATCTTCCCTCAGGGTATGGCTACACCTTC.

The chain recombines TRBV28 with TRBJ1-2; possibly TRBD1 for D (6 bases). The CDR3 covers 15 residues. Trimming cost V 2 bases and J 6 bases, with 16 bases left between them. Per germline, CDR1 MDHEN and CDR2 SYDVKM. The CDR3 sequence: CASSLSSTGSNGYTF. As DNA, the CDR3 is TGTGCCAGCAGTTTAAGTAGTACAGGGTCTAATGGCTACACCTTC.

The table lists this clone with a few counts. CDR3 amino acids: CASSPGGTGELFF. The CDR3 DNA is TGTGCCAGCAGTCCCGGGGGAACCGGGGAGCTGTTTTTT. The J gene is TRBJ2-2, the V gene TRBV7-9, with D possibly being TRBD2 (6 bases). Germline V gives CDR1 SEHNR, CDR2 FQNEAQ (reference sequence). The CDR3 totals 13 residues. V lost 6 bases and J lost 5, with 10 bases in between.

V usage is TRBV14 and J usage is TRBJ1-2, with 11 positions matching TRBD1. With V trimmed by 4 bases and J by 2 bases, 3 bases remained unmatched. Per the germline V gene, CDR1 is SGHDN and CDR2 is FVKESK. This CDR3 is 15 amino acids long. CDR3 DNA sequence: TGTGCCAGCAGCCGCGGACAGGGGGCGAACTATGGCTACACCTTC. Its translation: CASSRGQGANYGYTF.

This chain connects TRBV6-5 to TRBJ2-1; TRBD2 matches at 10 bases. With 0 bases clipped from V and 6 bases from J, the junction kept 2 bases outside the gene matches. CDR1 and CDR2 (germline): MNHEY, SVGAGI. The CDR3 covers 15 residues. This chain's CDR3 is CASSYSAGGGNEQFF. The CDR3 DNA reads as TGTGCCAGCAGTTACTCAGCGGGGGGGGGCAATGAGCAGTTCTTC.

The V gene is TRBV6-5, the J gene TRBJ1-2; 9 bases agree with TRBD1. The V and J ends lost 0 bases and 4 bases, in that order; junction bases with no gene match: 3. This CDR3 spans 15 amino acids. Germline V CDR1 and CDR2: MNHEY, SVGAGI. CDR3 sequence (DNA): TGTGCCAGCAGTTACTCCGGGACAGGGCGCTATGGCTACACCTTC. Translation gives CASSYSGTGRYGYTF.

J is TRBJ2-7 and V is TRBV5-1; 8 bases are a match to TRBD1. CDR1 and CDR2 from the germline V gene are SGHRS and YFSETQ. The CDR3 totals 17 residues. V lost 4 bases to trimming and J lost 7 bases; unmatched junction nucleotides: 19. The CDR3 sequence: CASSPGHLTGDPSEQYF. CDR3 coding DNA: TGCGCCAGCAGCCCCGGCCACCTGACAGGGGATCCTTCTGAGCAGTACTTC.

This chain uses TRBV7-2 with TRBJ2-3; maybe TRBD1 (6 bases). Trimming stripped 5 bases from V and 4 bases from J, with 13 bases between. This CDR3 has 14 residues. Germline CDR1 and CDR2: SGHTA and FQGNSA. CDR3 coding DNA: TGTGCCAGCAGCCAAAACAGGGTCCCAGATACGCAGTATTTT. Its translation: CASSQNRVPDTQYF.

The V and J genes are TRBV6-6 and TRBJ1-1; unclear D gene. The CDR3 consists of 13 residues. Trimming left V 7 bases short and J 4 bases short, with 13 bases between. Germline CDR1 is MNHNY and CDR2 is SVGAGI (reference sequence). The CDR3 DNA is TGTGCCAGCATGGAGGGTAGAACCACTGAAGCTTTCTTT. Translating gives CASMEGRTTEAFF.

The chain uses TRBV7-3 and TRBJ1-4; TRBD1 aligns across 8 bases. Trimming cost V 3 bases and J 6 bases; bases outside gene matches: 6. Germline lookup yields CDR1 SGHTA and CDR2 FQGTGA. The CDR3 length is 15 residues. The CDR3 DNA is TGTGCCAGCAGCTTGCAGGGGGCGAGTCATGAAAAACTGTTTTTT. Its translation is CASSLQGASHEKLFF. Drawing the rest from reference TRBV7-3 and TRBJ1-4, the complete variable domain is GAGVSQTPSNKVTEKGKYVELRCDPISGHTALYWYRQSLGQGPEFLIYFQGTGAADDSGLPNDRFFAVRPEGSVSTLKIQRTERGDSAVYLCASSLQGASHEKLFFGSGTQLSVL.

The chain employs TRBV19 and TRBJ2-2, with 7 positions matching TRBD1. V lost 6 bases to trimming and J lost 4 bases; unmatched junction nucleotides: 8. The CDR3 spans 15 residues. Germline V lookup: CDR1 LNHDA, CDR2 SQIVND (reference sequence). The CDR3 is CASSRGQLVTGELFF. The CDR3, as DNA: TGTGCCAGTAGCAGGGGACAGCTGGTCACCGGGGAGCTGTTTTTT.

For the CDR3, the DNA is TGTGCCAGCAGGCCTGCCAGGGGCAACTATGGCTACACCTTC. It is translated as CASRPARGNYGYTF. V gene TRBV7-2 combines with J gene TRBJ1-2; TRBD1 is a possible D gene (6 bases). Trimming took 6 bases from V and 2 from J, leaving 13 bases between them. The germline V gene encodes CDR1 SGHTA and CDR2 FQGNSA. CDR3 length: 14 residues.

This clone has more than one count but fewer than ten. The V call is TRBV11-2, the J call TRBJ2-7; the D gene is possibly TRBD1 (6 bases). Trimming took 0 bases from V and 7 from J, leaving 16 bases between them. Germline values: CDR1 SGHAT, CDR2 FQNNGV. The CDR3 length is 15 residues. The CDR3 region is CASSLEWDNHGEQYF. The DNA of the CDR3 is TGTGCCAGCAGCTTAGAGTGGGACAACCATGGGGAGCAGTACTTC.